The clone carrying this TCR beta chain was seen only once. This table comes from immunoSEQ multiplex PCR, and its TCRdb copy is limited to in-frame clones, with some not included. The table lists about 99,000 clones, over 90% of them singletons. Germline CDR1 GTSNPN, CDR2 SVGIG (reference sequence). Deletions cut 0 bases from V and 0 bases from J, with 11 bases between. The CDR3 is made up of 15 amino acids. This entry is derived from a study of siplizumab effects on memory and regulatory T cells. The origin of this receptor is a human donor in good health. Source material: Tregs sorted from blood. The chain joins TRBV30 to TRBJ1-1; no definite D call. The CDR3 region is CAWSVVRVLNTEAFF. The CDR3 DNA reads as TGTGCCTGGAGTGTAGTAAGGGTCCTGAACACTGAAGCTTTCTTT.